One T cell receptor (beta chain) is described in this entry. Its specificity is not known. The length of the CDR3 is 15 residues. Trimming shortened V by 0 bases and J by 5 bases, and 13 bases separated the two germline ends. From germline, CDR1 is SGHAT and CDR2 FQNNGV. The sample originates from a study of cytomegalovirus exposure and HLA in healthy donors. Study details: Both the 120 validation repertoires and the approximately 700 first-cohort repertoires used the same platform, as reported by a later analysis.

Only in-frame clones appear in the TCRdb table, and some are missing; sequencing was by immunoSEQ multiplex PCR. Of about 130,000 clones listed, roughly four fifths were seen once; the top ten hold less than 35%. Whole-study findings and limits: Confirmation in vitro established that a few CMV-associated chains were specific for CMV antigens.

This sequence joins TRBV11-2 and TRBJ1-1; a possible D gene is TRBD1 (6 bases). Sequenced input: PBMCs. This receptor was identified in a man aged 25-45 years in good health and CMV-seropositive. CDR3 protein: CASSLDLGGFTEAFF. The CDR3 DNA is TGTGCCAGCAGCTTAGATCTTGGGGGCTTTACTGAAGCTTTCTTT. The variable domain in full, completed from reference TRBV11-2 and TRBJ1-1, reads EAGVAQSPRYKIIEKRQSVAFWCNPISGHATLYWYQQILGQGPKLLIQFQNNGVVDDSQLPKDRFSAERLKGVDSTLKIQPAKLEDSAVYLCASSLDLGGFTEAFFGQGTRLTVV.